The 12 T cell receptor beta chains below come from one sample, sequenced in a study of CDR3 diversity in severe acne. Each CDR3 protein is one row after TCRdb ran MiXCR on the PCR reads. The sample holds fewer than 90,000 distinct CDR3 sequences; 45% to 60% are singletons and the top ten take roughly 13%. What was sequenced was blood. These receptors were taken from a male donor in good health, without acne.

A few counts support this clonotype. The chain couples TRBV12-3 or TRBV12-4 to TRBJ1-1; D not resolved. The CDR3 has 15 residues. V lost 5 bases, J lost 0 bases, and 13 bases lay in between. The CDR3: CASSPGVRLNTEAFF. The CDR3 region has the DNA TGTGCCAGCAGTCCCGGGGTCCGTTTGAACACTGAAGCTTTCTTT.

This clonotype was detected only a few times. V is TRBV2 and J is TRBJ2-5; weak D call: TRBD2 (6 bases). Looked up from germline, CDR1 is SNHLY and CDR2 is FYNNEI. Trimming stripped 10 bases from V and 1 base from J, with 10 bases between. There are 12 residues in the CDR3. The CDR3 region has the DNA TGTGCCACTCGGGACTTCCAAGAGACCCAGTACTTC. Amino acid sequence: CATRDFQETQYF.

The genes are TRBV19 and TRBJ1-1, with a possible D match to TRBD1 (6 bases). Trimming took off 5 bases at V and 0 bases at J, with 16 bases between the two ends. This CDR3 has 16 amino acids. CDR1 is LNHDA, CDR2 SQIVND, per germline (reference sequence). CDR3 sequence (DNA): TGTGCCAGTAGTCAGACAGGTCGCCTGGTGAACACTGAAGCTTTCTTT. It is translated as CASSQTGRLVNTEAFF.

This clonotype was detected many times. The rearrangement links TRBV6-1 to TRBJ2-3; D gene unclear. Germline V gene data show CDR1 as MNHNS and CDR2 as SASEGT. The CDR3 totals 14 residues. The V and J ends lost 3 bases and 7 bases respectively, with 14 bases between them. CDR3 amino acids: CASSENRRAHTQYF. The DNA of the CDR3 is TGTGCCAGCAGTGAGAACAGAAGAGCACATACGCAGTATTTT.

The chain is built from TRBV25-1 and TRBJ2-5, with 8 bases lining up with TRBD2. This CDR3 is built from 16 residues. Unmatched junction bases numbered 12, after V lost 6 bases and J lost 3 bases. The germline V gene has CDR1 MGHDK and CDR2 SYGVNS. The CDR3 reads CASSPTTSGKKETQYF. The CDR3 bases are TGTGCCAGCAGCCCGACCACTAGCGGAAAAAAAGAGACCCAGTACTTC.

The chain is built from TRBV9 and TRBJ1-5; TRBD1 aligns across 10 bases. CDR1 SGDLS and CDR2 YYNGEE come from the germline V gene. The CDR3 is made up of 15 amino acids. The junction had 2 bases not matched to a gene; V was cut back by 0 bases and J by 5 bases. CDR3 sequence: CASSVEGQGDQPQHF. The CDR3 DNA reads TGTGCCAGCAGCGTAGAAGGACAGGGGGATCAGCCCCAGCATTTT.

This clonotype occurred a few times. This chain uses TRBV6-6 with TRBJ1-5, with TRBD1 identical over 7 bases. From germline, CDR1 is MNHNY and CDR2 SVGAGI (reference sequence). The trim removed 0 bases at V and 5 bases at J, leaving 7 bases unmatched. The CDR3 has 16 residues. This CDR3 is CASSYSAGGVYQPQHF. The CDR3 DNA reads as TGTGCCAGCAGTTACTCGGCAGGGGGGGTTTATCAGCCCCAGCATTTT.

The CDR3 region is CASSLGGSSYGYTF. CDR3 nucleotides: TGTGCCAGCAGCTTGGGGGGCAGTTCCTATGGCTACACCTTC. The chain uses TRBV7-3 and TRBJ1-2; D is possibly TRBD1 (6 bases). The V end was cut by 3 bases, the J end by 4 bases, with 12 bases between. Germline CDR1 is SGHTA and CDR2 is FQGTGA. The CDR3 runs 14 residues.

The CDR3 loop reads CASSERAEGGKQETQYF. In nucleotides, the CDR3 is TGTGCCAGCAGTGAAAGAGCGGAGGGGGGGAAACAAGAGACCCAGTACTTC. The chain links TRBV6-1 to TRBJ2-5, with D perhaps TRBD2 (7 bases). CDR3 size: 17 residues. Germline CDR1 is MNHNS and CDR2 is SASEGT. V lost 2 bases and J 2 bases, leaving 18 bases between the germline ends.

Concerning this clonotype itself: The DNA is left out, because the CDR3 cannot be placed on it with certainty; the CDR3 is given as TCRdb lists it. The CDR3: CASSFYICSAQHRADTQYF. V and J are TRBV7-6 and TRBJ2-3. Germline lookup yields CDR1 SGHVS and CDR2 FNYEAQ. The CDR3 has 19 amino acids, counting both end residues.

This clonotype came up many times. The chain recombines TRBV24-1 with TRBJ1-1, with D hard to call. CDR3 size: 11 residues. V lost 10 bases and J lost 4, with 9 bases in between. Germline V lookup: CDR1 KGHDR, CDR2 SFDVKD. Here the CDR3 reads CATREGTEAFF. CDR3 bases: TGTGCCACTAGAGAGGGCACTGAAGCTTTCTTT.

The chain links TRBV5-1 to TRBJ2-7; TRBD1 matches at 9 bases. This CDR3 comprises 13 residues. CDR1 and CDR2 (germline): SGHRS, YFSETQ. Trimming at V came to 7 bases and at J to 5 bases, leaving 7 bases not matched to a gene. DNA of the CDR3: TGCGCCAGCGCGGGACAGGGAATCAACGAGCAGTACTTC. Its protein is CASAGQGINEQYF.